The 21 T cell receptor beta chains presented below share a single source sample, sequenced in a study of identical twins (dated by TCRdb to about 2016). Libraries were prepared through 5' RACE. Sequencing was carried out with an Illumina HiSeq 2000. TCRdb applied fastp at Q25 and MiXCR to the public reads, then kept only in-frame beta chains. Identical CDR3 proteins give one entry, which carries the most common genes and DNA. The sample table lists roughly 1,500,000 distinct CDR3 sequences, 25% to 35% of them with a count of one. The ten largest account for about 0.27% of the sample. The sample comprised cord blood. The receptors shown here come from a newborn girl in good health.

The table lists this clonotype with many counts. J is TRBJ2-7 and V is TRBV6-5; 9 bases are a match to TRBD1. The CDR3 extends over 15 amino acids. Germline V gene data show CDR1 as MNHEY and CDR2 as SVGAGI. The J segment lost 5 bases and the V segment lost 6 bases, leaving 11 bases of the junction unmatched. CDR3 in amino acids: CASSYPGQGIHEQYF. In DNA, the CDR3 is TGTGCCAGCAGCTATCCGGGACAGGGTATCCACGAGCAGTACTTC.

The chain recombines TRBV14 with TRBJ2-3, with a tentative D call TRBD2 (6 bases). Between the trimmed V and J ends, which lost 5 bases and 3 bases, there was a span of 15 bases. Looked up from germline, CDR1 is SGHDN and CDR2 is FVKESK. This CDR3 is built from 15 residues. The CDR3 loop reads CASSSRDSATDTQYF. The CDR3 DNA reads TGTGCCAGCAGCTCCCGGGACTCTGCAACAGATACGCAGTATTTT. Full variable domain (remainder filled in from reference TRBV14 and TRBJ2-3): EAGVTQFPSHSVIEKGQTVTLRCDPISGHDNLYWYRRVMGKEIKFLLHFVKESKQDESGMPNNRFLAERTGGTYSTLKVQPAELEDSGVYFCASSSRDSATDTQYFGPGTRLTVL.

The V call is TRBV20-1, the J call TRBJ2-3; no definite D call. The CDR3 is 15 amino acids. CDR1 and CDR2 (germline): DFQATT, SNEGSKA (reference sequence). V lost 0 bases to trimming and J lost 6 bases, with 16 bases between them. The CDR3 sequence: CSAREGTGRADTQYF. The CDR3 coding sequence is TGCAGTGCTAGAGAGGGTACCGGTAGAGCGGATACGCAGTATTTT.

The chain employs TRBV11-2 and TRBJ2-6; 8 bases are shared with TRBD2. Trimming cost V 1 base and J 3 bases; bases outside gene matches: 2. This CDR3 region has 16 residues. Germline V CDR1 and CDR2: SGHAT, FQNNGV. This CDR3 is CASSLGRGVGANVLTF. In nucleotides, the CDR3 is TGTGCCAGCAGCTTAGGGCGGGGGGTTGGGGCCAACGTCCTGACTTTC.

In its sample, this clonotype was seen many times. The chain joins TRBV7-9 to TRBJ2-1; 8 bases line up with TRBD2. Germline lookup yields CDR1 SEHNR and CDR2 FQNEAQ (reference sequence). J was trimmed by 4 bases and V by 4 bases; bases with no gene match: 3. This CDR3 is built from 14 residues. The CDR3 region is CASSSSGFYNEQFF. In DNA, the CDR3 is TGTGCCAGCAGCTCTAGCGGGTTTTACAATGAGCAGTTCTTC.

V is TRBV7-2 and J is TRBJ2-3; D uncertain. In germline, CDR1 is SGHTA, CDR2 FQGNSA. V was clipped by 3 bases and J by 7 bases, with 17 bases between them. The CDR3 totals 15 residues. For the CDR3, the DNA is TGTGCCAGCAGCTTGGGATTTGGACCTACATATACGCAGTATTTT. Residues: CASSLGFGPTYTQYF.

CDR3 nucleotides: TGCAGTGCTACCGGGACAGACCAAGAGACCCAGTACTTC. This codes for CSATGTDQETQYF. The J gene is TRBJ2-5, the V gene TRBV20-1, with 7 nucleotides matching TRBD1. Per the germline V gene, CDR1 is DFQATT and CDR2 is SNEGSKA (reference sequence). The V segment lost 4 bases and the J segment 0 bases; nucleotides outside the gene matches: 2. The CDR3 consists of 13 residues.

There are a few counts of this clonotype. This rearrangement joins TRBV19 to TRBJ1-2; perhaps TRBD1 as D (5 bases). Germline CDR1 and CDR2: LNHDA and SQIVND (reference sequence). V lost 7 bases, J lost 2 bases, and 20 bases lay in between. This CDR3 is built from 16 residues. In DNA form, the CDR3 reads TGTGCCAGTACCCCTCCGCGGGGGGTCTACAACTATGGCTACACCTTC. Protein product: CASTPPRGVYNYGYTF.

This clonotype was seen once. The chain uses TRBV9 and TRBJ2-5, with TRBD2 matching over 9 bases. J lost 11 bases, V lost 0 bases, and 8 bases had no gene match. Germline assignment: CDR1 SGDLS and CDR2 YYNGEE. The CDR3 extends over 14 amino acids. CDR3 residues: CASSVGGASGEQYF. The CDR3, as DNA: TGTGCCAGCAGCGTAGGAGGGGCTAGCGGGGAACAGTACTTC. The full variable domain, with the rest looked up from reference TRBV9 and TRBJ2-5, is DSGVTQTPKHLITATGQRVTLRCSPRSGDLSVYWYQQSLDQGLQFLIQYYNGEERAKGNILERFSAQQFPDLHSELNLSSLELGDSALYFCASSVGGASGEQYFGPGTRLLVL.

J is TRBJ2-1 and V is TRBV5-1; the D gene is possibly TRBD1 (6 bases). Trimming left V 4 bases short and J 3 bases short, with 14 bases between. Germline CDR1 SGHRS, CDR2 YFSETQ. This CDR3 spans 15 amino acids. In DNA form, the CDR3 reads TGCGCCAGCAGCCAGAAGGGGGATGGCTACAATGAGCAGTTCTTC. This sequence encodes CASSQKGDGYNEQFF.

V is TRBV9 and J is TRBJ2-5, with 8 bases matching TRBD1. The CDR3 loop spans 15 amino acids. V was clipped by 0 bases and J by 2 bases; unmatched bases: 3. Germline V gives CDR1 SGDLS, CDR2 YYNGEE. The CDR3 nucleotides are TGTGCCAGCAGCGTAGGGGACAGGAGACAAGAGACCCAGTACTTC. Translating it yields CASSVGDRRQETQYF.

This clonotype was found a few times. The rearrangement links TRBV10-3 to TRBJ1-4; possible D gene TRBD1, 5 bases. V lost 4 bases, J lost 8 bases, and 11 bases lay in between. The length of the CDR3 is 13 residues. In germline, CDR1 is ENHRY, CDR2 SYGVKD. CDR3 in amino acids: CAISGTGVEKLFF. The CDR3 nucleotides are TGTGCCATCAGTGGTACAGGAGTAGAAAAACTGTTTTTT.

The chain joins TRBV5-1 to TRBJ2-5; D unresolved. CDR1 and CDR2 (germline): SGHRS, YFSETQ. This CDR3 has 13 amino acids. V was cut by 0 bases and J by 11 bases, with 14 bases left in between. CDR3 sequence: CASSLAVPLEQYF. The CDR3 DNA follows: TGCGCCAGCAGCTTGGCCGTCCCTCTTGAGCAGTACTTC.

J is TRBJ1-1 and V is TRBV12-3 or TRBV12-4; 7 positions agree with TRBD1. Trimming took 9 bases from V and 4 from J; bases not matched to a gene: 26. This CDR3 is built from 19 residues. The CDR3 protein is CASTLAGRGPDSPGTEAFF. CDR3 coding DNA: TGTGCCAGTACTCTTGCAGGGAGGGGGCCTGACAGTCCTGGCACTGAAGCTTTCTTT.

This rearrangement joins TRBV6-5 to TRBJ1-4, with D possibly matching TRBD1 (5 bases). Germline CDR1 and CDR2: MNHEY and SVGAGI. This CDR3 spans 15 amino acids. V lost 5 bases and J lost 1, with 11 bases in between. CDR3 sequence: CASSQMGGTNEKLFF. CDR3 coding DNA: TGTGCCAGCAGTCAAATGGGGGGAACTAATGAAAAACTGTTTTTT.

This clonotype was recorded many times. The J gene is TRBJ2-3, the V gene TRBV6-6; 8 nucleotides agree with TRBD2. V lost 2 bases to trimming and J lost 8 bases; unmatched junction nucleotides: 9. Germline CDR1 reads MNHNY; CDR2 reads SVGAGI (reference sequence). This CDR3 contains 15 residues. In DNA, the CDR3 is TGTGCCAGCAGTTACCTAGGACTAGCTCTACCTACGCAGTATTTT. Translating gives CASSYLGLALPTQYF.

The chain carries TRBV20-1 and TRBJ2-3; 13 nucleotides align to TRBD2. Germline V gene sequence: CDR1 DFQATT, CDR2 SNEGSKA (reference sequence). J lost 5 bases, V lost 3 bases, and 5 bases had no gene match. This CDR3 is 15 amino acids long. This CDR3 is CSARGTSGVVDTQYF. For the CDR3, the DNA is TGCAGTGCTAGGGGGACTAGCGGGGTTGTAGATACGCAGTATTTT.

CDR3: CSVTDGAIRGTEAFF. The CDR3 DNA sequence: TGCAGCGTCACGGACGGGGCGATCAGGGGGACTGAAGCTTTCTTT. The rearrangement joins TRBV29-1 to TRBJ1-1; 7 bases line up with TRBD1. Germline values: CDR1 SQVTM, CDR2 ANQGSEA. J lost 5 bases, V lost 6 bases, and 15 bases had no gene match. CDR3 length: 15 residues.

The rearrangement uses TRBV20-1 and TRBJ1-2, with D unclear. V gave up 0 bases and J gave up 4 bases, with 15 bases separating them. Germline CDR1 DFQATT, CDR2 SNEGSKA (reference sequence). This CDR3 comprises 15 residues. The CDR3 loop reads CSARDPQREPYGYTF. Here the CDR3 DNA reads TGCAGTGCTAGAGACCCACAGAGGGAGCCCTATGGCTACACCTTC.

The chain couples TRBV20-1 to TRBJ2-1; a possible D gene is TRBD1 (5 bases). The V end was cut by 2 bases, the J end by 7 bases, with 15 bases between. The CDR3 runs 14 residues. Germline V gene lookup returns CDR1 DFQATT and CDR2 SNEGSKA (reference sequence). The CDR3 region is CSARRGPAGNEQFF. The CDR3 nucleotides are TGCAGTGCTAGAAGGGGCCCGGCCGGGAATGAGCAGTTCTTC.

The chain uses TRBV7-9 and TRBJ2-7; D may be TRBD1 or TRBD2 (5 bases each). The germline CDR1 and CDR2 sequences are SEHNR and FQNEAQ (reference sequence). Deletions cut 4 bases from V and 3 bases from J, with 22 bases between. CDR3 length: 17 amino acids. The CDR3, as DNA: TGTGCCAGCAGCTCCATGAGGGTTACAGGAGAGTTCTACGAGCAGTACTTC. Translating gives CASSSMRVTGEFYEQYF.